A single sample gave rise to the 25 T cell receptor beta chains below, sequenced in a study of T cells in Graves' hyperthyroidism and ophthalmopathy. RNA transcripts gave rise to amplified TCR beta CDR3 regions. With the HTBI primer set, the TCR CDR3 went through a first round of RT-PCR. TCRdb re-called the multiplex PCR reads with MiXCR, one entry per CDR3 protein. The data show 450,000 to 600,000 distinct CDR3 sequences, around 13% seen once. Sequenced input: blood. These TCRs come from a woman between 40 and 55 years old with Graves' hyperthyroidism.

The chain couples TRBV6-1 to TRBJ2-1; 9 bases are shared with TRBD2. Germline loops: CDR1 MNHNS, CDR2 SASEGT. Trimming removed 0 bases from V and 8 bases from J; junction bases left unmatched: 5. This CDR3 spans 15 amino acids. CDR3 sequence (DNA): TGTGCCAGCAGTGAAGCAGCACTAGCGGGCTATGAGCAGTTCTTC. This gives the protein CASSEAALAGYEQFF.

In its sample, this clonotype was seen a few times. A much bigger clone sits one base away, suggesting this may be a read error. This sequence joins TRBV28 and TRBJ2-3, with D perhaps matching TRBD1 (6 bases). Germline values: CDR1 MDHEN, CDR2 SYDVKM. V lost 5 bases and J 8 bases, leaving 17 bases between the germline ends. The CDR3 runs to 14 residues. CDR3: CASSPQGRAGTQYF. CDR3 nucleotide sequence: TGTGCCAGCAGTCCACAGGGTAGAGCAGGTACGCAGTATTTT.

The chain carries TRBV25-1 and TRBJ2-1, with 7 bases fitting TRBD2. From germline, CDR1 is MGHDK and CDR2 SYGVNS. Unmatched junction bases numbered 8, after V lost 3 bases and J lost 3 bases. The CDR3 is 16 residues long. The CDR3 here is CASSDSGRAHYNEQFF. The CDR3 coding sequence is TGTGCCAGCAGTGATAGCGGGCGCGCCCACTACAATGAGCAGTTCTTC.

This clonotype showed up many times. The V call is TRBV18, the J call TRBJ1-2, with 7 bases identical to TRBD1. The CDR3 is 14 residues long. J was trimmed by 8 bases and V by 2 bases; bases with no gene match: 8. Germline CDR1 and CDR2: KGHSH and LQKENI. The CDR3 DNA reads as TGTGCCAGCTCACCAACAGGGGAGTCCTCCGGCTACACCTTC. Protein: CASSPTGESSGYTF.

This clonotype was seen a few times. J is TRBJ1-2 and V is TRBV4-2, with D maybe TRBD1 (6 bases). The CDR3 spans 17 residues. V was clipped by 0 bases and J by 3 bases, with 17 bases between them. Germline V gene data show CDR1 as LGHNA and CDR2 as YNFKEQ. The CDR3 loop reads CASSQDSGPRGDYGYTF. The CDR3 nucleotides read TGTGCCAGCAGCCAAGATTCTGGGCCCAGGGGTGACTATGGCTACACCTTC.

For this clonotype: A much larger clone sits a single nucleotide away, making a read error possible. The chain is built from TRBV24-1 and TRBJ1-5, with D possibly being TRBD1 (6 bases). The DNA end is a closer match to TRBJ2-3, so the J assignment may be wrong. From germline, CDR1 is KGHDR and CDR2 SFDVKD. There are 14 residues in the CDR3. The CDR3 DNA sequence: TGTGCCACCAGTGGAGGGACAAGTAATCAGCCCCAGTATTTT. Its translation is CATSGGTSNQPQYF.

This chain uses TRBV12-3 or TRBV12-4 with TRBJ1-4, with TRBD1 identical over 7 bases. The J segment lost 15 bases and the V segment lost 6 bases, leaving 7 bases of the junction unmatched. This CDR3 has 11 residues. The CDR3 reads CASSHRQGLFF. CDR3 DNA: TGTGCCAGCAGCCACCGACAGGGTTTGTTTTTT.

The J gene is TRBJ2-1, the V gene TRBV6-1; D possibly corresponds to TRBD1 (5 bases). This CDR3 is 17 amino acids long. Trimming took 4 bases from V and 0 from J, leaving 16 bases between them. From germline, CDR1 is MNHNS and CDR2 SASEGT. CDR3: CASSGSHFDSSYNEQFF. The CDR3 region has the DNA TGTGCCAGCAGTGGGAGCCACTTCGACAGCTCCTACAATGAGCAGTTCTTC.

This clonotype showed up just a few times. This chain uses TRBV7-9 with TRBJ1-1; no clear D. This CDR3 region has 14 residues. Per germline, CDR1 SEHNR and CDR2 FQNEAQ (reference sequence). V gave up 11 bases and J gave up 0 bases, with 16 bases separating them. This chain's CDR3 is CAPGGSTLNTEAFF. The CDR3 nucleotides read TGTGCCCCTGGAGGTTCCACATTGAACACTGAAGCTTTCTTT.

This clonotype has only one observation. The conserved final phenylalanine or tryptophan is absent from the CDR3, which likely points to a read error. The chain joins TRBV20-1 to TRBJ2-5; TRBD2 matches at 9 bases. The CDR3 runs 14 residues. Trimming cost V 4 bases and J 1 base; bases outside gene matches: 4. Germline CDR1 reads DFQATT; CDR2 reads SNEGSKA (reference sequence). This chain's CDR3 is CSATLAGTQETQYL. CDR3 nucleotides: TGCAGTGCTACTCTAGCGGGAACCCAAGAGACCCAGTACTTG.

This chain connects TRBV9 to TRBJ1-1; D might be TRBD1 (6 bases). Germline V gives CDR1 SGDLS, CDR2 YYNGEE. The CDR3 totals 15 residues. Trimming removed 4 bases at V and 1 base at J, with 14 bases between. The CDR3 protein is CASSPRTESNTEAFF. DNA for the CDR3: TGTGCCAGCAGCCCTAGGACAGAGTCGAACACTGAAGCTTTCTTT.

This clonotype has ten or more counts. In nucleotides, the CDR3 is TGTGCCAGCCGACTAGCGGGAACCTACGAGCAGTACTTC. Protein: CASRLAGTYEQYF. The chain links TRBV11-3 to TRBJ2-7, with 11 nucleotides matching TRBD2. V lost 8 bases to trimming and J lost 2 bases; unmatched junction nucleotides: 2. From germline, CDR1 is SGHNT and CDR2 YENEEA. There are 13 residues in the CDR3.

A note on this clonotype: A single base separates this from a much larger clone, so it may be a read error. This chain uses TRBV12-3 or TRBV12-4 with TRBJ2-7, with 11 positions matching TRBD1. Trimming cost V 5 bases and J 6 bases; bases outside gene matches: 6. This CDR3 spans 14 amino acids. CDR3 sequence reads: CASSDRTGGFEQYF. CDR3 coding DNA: TGTGCCAGCAGTGATAGGACAGGGGGCTTCGAGCAGTACTTC.

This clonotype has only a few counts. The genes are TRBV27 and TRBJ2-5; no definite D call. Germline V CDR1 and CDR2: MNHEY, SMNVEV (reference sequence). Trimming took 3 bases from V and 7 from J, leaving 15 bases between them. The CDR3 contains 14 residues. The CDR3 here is CASSLTWGSVTQYF. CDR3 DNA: TGTGCCAGCAGTTTGACTTGGGGATCGGTGACCCAGTACTTC.

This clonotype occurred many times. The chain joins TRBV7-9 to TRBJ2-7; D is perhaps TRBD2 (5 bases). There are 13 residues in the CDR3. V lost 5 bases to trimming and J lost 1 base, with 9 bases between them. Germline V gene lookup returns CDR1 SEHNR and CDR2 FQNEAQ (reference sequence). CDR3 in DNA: TGTGCCAGCAGCCCCCGGAGGTCCTACGAGCAGTACTTC. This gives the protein CASSPRRSYEQYF.

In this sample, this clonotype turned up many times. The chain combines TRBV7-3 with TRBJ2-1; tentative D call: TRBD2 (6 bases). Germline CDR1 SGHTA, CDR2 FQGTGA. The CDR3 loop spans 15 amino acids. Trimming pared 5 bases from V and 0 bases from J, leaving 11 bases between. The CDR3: CASSRDLSSYNEQFF. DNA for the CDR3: TGTGCCAGCAGCCGGGACTTAAGCTCCTACAATGAGCAGTTCTTC.

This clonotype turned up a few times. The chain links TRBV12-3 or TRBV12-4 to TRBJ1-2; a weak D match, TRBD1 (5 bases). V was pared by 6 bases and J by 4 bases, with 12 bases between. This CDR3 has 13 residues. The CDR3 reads CASSQEGPYGYTF. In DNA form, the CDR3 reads TGTGCCAGCAGCCAAGAGGGACCCTATGGCTACACCTTC.

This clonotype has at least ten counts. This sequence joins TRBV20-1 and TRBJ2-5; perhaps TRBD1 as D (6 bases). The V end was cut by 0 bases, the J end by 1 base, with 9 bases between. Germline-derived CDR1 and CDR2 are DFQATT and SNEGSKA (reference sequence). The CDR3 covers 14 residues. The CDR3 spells CSARDLDSQETQYF. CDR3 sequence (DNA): TGCAGTGCTAGAGATCTGGACAGCCAAGAGACCCAGTACTTC.

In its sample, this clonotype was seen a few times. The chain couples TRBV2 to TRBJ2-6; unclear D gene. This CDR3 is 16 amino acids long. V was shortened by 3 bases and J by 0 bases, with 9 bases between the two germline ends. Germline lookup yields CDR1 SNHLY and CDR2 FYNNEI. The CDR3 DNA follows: TGTGCCAGCAGTGAGGGCAGCCGCTCTGGGGCCAACGTCCTGACTTTC. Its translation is CASSEGSRSGANVLTF. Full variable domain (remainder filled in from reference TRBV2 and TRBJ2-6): EPEVTQTPSHQVTQMGQEVILRCVPISNHLYFYWYRQILGQKVEFLVSFYNNEISEKSEIFDDQFSVERPDGSNFTLKIRSTKLEDSAMYFCASSEGSRSGANVLTFGAGSRLTVL.

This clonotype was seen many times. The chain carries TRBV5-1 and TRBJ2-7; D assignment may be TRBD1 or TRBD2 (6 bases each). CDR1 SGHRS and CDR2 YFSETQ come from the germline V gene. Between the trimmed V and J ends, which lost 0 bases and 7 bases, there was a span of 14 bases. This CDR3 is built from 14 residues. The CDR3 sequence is CASSLGTGAREQYF. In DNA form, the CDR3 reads TGCGCCAGCAGCTTGGGTACGGGGGCGAGGGAGCAGTACTTC.

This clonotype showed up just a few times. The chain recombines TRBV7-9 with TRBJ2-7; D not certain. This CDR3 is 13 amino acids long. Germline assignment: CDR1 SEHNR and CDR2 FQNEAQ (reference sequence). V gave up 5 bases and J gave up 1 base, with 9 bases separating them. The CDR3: CASSREISYEQYF. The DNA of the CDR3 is TGTGCCAGCAGCAGAGAGATTTCCTACGAGCAGTACTTC.

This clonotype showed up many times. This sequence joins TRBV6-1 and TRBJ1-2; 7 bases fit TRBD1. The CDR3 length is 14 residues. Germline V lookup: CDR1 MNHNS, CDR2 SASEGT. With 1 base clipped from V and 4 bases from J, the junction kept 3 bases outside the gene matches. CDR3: CASSEESGGYGYTF. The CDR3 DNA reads TGTGCCAGCAGTGAAGAGTCAGGGGGCTATGGCTACACCTTC.

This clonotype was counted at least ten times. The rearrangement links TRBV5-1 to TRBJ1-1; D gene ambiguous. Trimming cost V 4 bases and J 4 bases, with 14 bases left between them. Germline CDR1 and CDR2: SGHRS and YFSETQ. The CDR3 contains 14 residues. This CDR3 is CASSRRVRGTEAFF. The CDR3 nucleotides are TGCGCCAGCAGCCGTAGGGTTCGGGGCACTGAAGCTTTCTTT.

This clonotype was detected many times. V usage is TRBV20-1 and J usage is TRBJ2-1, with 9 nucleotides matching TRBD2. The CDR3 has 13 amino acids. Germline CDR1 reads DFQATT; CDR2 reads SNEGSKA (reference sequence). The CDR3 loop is CGKSGRSYNEQFF. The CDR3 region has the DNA TGCGGCAAAAGCGGGAGGTCCTACAATGAGCAGTTCTTC.

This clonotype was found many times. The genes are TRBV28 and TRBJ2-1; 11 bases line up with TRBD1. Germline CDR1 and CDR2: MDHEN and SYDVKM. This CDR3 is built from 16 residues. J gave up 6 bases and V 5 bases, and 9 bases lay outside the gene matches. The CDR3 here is CASSRGQGASTNEQFF. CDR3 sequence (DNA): TGTGCCAGCAGTCGCGGACAGGGGGCAAGTACCAATGAGCAGTTCTTC.